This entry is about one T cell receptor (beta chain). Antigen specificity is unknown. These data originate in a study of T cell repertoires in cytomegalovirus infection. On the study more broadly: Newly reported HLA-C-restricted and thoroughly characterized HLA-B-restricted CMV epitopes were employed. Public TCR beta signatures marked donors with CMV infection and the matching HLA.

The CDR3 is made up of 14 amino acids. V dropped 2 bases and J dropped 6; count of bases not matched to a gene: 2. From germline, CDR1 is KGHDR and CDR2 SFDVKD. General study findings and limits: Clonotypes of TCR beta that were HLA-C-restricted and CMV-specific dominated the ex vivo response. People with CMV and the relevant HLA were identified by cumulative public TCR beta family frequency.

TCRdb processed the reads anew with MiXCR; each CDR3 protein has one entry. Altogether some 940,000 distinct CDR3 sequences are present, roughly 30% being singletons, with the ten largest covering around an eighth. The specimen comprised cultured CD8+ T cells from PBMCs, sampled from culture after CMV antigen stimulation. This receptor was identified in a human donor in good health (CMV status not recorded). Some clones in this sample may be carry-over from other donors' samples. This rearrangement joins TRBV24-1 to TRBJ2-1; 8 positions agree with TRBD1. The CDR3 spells CATSDSTGGNEQFF. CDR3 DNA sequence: TGTGCCACCAGTGATTCCACAGGGGGCAATGAGCAGTTCTTC.